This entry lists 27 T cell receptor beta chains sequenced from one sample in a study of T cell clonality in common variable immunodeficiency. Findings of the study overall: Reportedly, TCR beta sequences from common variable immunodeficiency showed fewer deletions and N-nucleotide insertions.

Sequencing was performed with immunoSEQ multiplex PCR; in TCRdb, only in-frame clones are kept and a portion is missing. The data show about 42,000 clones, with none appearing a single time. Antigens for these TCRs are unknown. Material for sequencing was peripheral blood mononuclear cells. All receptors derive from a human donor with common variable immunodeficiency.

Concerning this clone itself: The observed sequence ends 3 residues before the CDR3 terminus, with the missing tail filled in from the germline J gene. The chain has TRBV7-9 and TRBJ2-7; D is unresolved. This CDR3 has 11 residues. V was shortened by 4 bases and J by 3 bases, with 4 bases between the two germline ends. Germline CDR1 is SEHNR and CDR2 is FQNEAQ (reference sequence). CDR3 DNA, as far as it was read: TGTGCCAGCAGCTCCTACTACGAG. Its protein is CASSSYYE. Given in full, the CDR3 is CASSSYYEQYF.

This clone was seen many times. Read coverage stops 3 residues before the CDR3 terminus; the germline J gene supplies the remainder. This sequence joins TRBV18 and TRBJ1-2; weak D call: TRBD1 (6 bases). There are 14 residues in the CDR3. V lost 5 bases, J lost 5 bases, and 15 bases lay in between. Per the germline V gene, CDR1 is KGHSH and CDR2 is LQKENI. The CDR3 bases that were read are TGTGCCAGCTCAACTCAGGGGTTCGGGTATGGC. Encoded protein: CASSTQGFGYG. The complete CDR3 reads CASSTQGFGYGYTF. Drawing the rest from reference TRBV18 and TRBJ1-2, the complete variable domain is NAGVMQNPRHLVRRRGQEARLRCSPMKGHSHVYWYRQLPEEGLKFMVYLQKENIIDESGMPKERFSAEFPKEGPSILRIQQVVRGDSAAYFCASSTQGFGYGYTFGSGTRLTVV.

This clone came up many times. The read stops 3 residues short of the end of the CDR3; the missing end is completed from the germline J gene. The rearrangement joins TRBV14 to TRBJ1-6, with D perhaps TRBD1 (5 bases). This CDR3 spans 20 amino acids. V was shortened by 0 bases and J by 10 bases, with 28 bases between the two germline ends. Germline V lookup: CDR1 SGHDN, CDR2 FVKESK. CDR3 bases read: TGTGCCAGCAGCCAAGATCGGAGTAGCGGAGGACACCGTCGGGGATCACCC. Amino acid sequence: CASSQDRSSGGHRRGSP. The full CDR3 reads CASSQDRSSGGHRRGSPLHF.

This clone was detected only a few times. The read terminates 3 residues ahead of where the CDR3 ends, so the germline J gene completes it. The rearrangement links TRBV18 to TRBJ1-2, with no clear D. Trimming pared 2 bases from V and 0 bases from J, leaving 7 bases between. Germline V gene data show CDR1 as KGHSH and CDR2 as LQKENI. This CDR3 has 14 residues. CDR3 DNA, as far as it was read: TGTGCCAGCTCACCATCAGAATCTAACTATGGC. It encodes CASSPSESNYG. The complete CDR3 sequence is CASSPSESNYGYTF.

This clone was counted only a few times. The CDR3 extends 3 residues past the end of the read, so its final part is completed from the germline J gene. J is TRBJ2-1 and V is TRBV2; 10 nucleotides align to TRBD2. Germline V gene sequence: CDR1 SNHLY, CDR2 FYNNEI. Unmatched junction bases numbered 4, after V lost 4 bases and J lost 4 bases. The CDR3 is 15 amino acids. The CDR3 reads CASSGTSGDYNEQFF. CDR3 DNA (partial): TGTGCCAGCAGTGGGACTAGCGGAGATTACAATGAG.

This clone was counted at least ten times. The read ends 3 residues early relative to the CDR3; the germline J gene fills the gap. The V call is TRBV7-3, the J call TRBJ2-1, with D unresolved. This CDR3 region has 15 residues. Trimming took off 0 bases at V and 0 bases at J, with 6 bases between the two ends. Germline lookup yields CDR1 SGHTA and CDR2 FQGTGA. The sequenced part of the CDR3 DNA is TGTGCCAGCAGCTTAACCGGTAACTCCTACAATGAG. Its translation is CASSLTGNSYNE. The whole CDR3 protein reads CASSLTGNSYNEQFF.

CDR3 loop: CSANGRLAGNEQFF. The part of the CDR3 DNA that was read is TGCAGTGCTAATGGGCGACTAGCGGGCAATGAG. The chain uses TRBV20-1 and TRBJ2-1; 10 bases line up with TRBD2. From the germline J gene comes the end of the CDR3, since the read stops 3 residues before it. CDR1 DFQATT and CDR2 SNEGSKA come from the germline V gene (reference sequence). This CDR3 spans 14 amino acids. V lost 4 bases to trimming and J lost 6 bases; unmatched junction nucleotides: 6.

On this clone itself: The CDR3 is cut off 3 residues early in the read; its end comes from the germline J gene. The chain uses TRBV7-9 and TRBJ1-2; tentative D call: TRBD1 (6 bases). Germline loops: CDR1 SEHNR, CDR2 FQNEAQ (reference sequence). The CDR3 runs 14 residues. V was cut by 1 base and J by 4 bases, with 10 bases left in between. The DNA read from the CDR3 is TGTGCCAGCAGCTTAGGGACAGCTCCCTATGGC. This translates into CASSLGTAPYG. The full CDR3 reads CASSLGTAPYGYTF.

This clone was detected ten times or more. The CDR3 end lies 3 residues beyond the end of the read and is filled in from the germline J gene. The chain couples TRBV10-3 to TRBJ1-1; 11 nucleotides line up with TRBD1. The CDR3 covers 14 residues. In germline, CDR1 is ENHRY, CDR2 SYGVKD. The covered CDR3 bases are TGTGCCATCAGTGAGCCGGACAGGGGGCAGGGT. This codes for CAISEPDRGQG. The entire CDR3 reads CAISEPDRGQGAFF.

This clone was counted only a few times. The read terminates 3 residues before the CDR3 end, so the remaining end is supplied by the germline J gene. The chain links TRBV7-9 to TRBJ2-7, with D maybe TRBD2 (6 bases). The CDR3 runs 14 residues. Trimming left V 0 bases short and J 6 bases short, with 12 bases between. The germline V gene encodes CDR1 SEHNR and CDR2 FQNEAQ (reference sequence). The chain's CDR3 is CASSLAGSGCEQYF. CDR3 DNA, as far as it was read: TGTGCCAGCAGCTTAGCAGGTAGCGGCTGCGAG.

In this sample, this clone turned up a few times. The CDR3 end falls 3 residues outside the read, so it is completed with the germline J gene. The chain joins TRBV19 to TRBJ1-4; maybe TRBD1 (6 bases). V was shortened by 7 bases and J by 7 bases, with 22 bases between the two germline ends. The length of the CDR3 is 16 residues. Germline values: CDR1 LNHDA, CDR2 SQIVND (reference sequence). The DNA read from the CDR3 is TGTGCCAGTACCTCATTAGGAGGGGGACGAGGTGAAAAA. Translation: CASTSLGGGRGEK. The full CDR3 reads CASTSLGGGRGEKLFF.

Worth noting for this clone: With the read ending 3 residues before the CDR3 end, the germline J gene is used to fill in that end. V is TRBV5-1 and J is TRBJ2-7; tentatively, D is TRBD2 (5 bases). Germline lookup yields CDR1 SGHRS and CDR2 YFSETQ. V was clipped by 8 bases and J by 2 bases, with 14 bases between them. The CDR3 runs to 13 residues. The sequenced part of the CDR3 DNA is TGCGCCAGGGAAACGGGGATCCCCTACGAG. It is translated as CARETGIPYE. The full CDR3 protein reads CARETGIPYEQYF.

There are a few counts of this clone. CDR3 sequence reads: CASSLVPGDYEQYF. CDR3 DNA, as far as it was read: TGTGCCAGCAGCTTAGTGCCAGGGGACTACGAG. This chain links TRBV7-8 with TRBJ2-7; tentative D call: TRBD1 (6 bases). The read finishes 3 residues shy of the CDR3 end, and the germline J gene is used to complete it. CDR1 and CDR2 (germline): SGHVS, FQNEAQ. Deletions cut 1 base from V and 3 bases from J, with 10 bases between. The CDR3 covers 14 residues.

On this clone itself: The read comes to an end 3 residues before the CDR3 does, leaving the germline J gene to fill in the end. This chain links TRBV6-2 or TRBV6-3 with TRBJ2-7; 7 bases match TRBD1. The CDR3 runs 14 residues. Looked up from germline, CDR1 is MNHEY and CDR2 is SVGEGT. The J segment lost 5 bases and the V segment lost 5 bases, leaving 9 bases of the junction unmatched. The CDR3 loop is CASSQTTGINEQYF. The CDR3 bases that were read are TGTGCCAGCAGTCAGACGACAGGGATAAACGAG.

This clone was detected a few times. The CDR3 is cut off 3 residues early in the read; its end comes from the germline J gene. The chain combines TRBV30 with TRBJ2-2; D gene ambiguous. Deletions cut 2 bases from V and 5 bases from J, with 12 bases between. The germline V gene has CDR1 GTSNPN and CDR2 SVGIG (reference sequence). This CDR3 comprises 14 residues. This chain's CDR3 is CAWSMTPATGELFF. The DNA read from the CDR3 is TGTGCCTGGAGTATGACACCGGCTACCGGGGAG.

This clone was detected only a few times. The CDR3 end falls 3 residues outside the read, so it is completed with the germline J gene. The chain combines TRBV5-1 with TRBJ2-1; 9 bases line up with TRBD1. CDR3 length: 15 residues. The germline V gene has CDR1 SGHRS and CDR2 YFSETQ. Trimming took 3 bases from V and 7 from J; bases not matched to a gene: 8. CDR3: CASSSSPGQGNEQFF. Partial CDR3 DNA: TGCGCCAGCAGCTCTTCCCCGGGACAGGGAAATGAG.

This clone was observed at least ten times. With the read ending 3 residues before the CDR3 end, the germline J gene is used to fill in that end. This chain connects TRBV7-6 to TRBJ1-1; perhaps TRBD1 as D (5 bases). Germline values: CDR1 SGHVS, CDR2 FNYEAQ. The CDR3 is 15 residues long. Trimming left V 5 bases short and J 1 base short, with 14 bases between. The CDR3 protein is CASSPTDSGNTEAFF. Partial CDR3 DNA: TGTGCCAGCAGCCCAACCGACAGTGGGAACACTGAA.

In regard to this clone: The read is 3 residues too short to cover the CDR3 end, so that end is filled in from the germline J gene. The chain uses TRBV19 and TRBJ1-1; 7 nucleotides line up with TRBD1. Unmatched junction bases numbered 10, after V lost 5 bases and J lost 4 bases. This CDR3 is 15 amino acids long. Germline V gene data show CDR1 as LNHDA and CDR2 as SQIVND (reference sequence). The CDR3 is CASSLSGTVATEAFF. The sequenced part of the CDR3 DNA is TGTGCCAGTAGTCTCTCCGGGACAGTTGCCACTGAA.

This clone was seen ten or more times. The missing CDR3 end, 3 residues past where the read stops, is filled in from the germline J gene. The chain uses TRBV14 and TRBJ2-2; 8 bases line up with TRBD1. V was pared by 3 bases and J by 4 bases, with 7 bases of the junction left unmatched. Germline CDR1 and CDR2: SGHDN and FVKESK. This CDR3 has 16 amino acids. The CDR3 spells CASSHLQGVGTGELFF. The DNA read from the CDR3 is TGTGCCAGCAGCCACTTACAGGGGGTAGGCACCGGGGAG.

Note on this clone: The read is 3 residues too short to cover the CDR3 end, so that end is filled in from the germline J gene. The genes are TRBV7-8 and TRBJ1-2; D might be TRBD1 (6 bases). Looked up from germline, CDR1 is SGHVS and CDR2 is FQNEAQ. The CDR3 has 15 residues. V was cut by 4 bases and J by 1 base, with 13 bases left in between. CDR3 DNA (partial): TGTGCCAGCAGCTATGGGGACACATATAACTATGGC. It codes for CASSYGDTYNYG. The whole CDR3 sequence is CASSYGDTYNYGYTF.

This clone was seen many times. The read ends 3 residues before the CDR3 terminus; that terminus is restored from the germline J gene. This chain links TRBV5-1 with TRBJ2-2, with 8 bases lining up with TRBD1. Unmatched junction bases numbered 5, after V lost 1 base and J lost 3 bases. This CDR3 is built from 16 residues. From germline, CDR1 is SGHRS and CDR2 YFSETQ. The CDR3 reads CASSLLDRADTGELFF. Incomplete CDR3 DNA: TGCGCCAGCAGCTTGCTGGACAGGGCGGACACCGGGGAG.

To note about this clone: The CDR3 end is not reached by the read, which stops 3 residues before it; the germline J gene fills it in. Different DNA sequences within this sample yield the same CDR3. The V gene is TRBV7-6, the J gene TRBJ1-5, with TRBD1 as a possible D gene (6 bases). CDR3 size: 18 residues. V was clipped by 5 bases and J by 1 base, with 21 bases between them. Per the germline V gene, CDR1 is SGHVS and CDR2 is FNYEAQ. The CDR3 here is CASSDFDGGTHSNQPQHF. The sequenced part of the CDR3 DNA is TGTGCCAGCAGCGATTTCGACGGGGGGACACACAGCAATCAGCCC.

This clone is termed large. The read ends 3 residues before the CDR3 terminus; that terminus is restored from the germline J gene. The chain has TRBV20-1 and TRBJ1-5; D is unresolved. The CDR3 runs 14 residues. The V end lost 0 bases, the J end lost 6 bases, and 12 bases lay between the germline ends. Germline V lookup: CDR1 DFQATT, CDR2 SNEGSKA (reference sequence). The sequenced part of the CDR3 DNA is TGCAGTGCTAGAGAGTATGGATCTAGTCAGCCC. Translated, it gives CSAREYGSSQP. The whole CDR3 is CSAREYGSSQPQHF.

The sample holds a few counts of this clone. Partial CDR3 DNA: TGCGCCAGCAGTATCCGGGGGAACACTGAA. Translated, it gives CASSIRGNTE. The CDR3 in full is CASSIRGNTEAFF. This sequence joins TRBV5-1 and TRBJ1-1; D is unclear. The observed sequence ends 3 residues before the CDR3 terminus, with the missing tail filled in from the germline J gene. The CDR3 has 13 amino acids. CDR1 SGHRS and CDR2 YFSETQ come from the germline V gene. V lost 5 bases and J 1 base, leaving 9 bases between the germline ends. Filled out from reference TRBV5-1 and TRBJ1-1, the complete variable domain reads KAGVTQTPRYLIKTRGQQVTLSCSPISGHRSVSWYQQTPGQGLQFLFEYFSETQRNKGNFPGRFSGRQFSNSRSEMNVSTLELGDSALYLCASSIRGNTEAFFGQGTRLTVV.

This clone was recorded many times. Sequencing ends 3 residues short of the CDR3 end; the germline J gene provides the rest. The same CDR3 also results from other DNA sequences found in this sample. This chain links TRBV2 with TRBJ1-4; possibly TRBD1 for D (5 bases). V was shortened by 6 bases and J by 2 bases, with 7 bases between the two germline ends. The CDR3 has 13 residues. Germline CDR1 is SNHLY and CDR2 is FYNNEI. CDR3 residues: CASSRGTNEKLFF. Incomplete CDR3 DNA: TGTGCCAGCAGCCGGGGGACTAATGAAAAA.

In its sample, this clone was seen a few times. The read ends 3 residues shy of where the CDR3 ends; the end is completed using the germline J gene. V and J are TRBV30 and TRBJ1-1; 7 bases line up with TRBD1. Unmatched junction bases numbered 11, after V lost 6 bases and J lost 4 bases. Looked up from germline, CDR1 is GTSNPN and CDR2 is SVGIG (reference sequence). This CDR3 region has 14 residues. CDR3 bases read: TGTGCCTGCCGAAAGGGGGCAGGTGGCACTGAA. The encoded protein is CACRKGAGGTE. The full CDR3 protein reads CACRKGAGGTEAFF. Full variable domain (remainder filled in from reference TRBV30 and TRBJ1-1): SQTIHQWPATLVQPVGSPLSLECTVEGTSNPNLYWYRQAAGRGLQLLFYSVGIGQISSEVPQNLSASRPQDRQFILSSKKLLLSDSGFYLCACRKGAGGTEAFFGQGTRLTVV.

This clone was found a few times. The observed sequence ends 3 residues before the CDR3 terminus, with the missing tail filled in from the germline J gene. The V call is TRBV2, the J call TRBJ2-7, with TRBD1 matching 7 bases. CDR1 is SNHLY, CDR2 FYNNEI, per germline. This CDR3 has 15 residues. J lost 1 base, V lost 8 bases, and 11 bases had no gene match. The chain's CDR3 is CASREGGAESYEQYF. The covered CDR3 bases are TGTGCCAGCCGGGAAGGGGGCGCCGAGTCCTACGAG.